The next 18 T cell receptor beta chains were all read from a single sample in a study of blood T cell repertoires in COVID-19. Profiling relied on immunoSEQ multiplex PCR, and the TCRdb table lists in-frame clones only, not all of them. The sample lists about 9,200 clones; about four fifths were seen once. The specimen sequenced was peripheral blood. The receptors derive from an older man with active COVID-19.

The gene calls are TRBV27 and TRBJ2-7, with TRBD2 matching 9 bases. From germline, CDR1 is MNHEY and CDR2 SMNVEV (reference sequence). V lost 5 bases and J lost 6; bases outside the gene matches: 11. The CDR3 has 15 amino acids. The CDR3 region has the DNA TGTGCCAGCAGTCCCAGAGGAAGCGGGAGGCTCGAGCAGTACTTC. Amino acid sequence: CASSPRGSGRLEQYF.

This clone turned up a few times. V is TRBV6-2 or TRBV6-3 and J is TRBJ2-7, with D perhaps TRBD1 (5 bases). Trimming stripped 5 bases from V and 4 bases from J, with 12 bases between. There are 13 residues in the CDR3. Germline V gene sequence: CDR1 MNHEY, CDR2 SVGEGT. The CDR3 DNA is TGTGCCAGCAGTAAAACAGGAACGTACGAGCAGTACTTC. Translated, it gives CASSKTGTYEQYF.

The rearrangement links TRBV5-6 to TRBJ1-5; TRBD1 agrees at 7 bases. The germline V gene encodes CDR1 SGHDT and CDR2 YYEEEE. The CDR3 length is 15 residues. V trimming: 5 bases; J trimming: 4 bases; junction bases outside the gene matches: 9. The CDR3 DNA follows: TGTGCCAGCAGTTTACACGACAGGGCGAATCAGCCCCAGCATTTT. Its protein product is CASSLHDRANQPQHF.

This clone was seen more than once but under ten times. The chain couples TRBV27 to TRBJ2-1; 13 nucleotides agree with TRBD2. The CDR3 spans 16 residues. Germline CDR1 and CDR2: MNHEY and SMNVEV (reference sequence). Losses at the gene ends were 4 bases for V and 6 bases for J; bases not matched to a gene: 6. Here the CDR3 DNA reads TGTGCCAGCAGTTCGGGCCGACTAGCGGGAGGCAATGAGCAGTTCTTC. Residues: CASSSGRLAGGNEQFF.

The chain is built from TRBV7-9 and TRBJ1-1; D is undetermined. The CDR3 runs to 14 residues. From germline, CDR1 is SEHNR and CDR2 FQNEAQ (reference sequence). V was shortened by 3 bases and J by 0 bases, with 8 bases between the two germline ends. The CDR3 is CASSLRNMNTEAFF. The CDR3 DNA is TGTGCCAGCAGCTTGAGGAACATGAACACTGAAGCTTTCTTT.

The V call is TRBV28, the J call TRBJ2-3, with 7 bases that match TRBD2. CDR3 size: 18 residues. J gave up 3 bases and V 2 bases, and 14 bases lay outside the gene matches. Germline V gene lookup returns CDR1 MDHEN and CDR2 SYDVKM. The CDR3 sequence is CASSLAGWLAETTDTQYF. CDR3 DNA sequence: TGTGCCAGCAGTTTAGCAGGGTGGCTAGCGGAAACGACAGATACGCAGTATTTT.

This rearrangement joins TRBV2 to TRBJ2-5; D perhaps matches TRBD1 (5 bases). From germline, CDR1 is SNHLY and CDR2 FYNNEI. Trimming removed 6 bases from V and 6 bases from J, with 14 bases in between. The CDR3 consists of 13 residues. The CDR3 sequence: CASRQQVSKTQYF. As DNA, the CDR3 is TGTGCCAGCAGGCAACAGGTCTCGAAGACCCAGTACTTC.

V and J are TRBV6-2 or TRBV6-3 and TRBJ1-5, with 7 nucleotides matching TRBD1. The CDR3 totals 18 residues. Germline values: CDR1 MNHEY, CDR2 SVGEGT. The trim removed 5 bases at V and 1 base at J, leaving 14 bases unmatched. The CDR3 coding sequence is TGTGCCAGCAGTCAGGTGAGGGGGCGAGGGTTAAGCAATCAGCCCCAGCATTTT. Translation gives CASSQVRGRGLSNQPQHF.

This rearrangement joins TRBV5-4 to TRBJ2-5, with 9 bases that match TRBD2. V shed 4 bases and J 3 bases; nucleotides not matched to a gene: 4. Per germline, CDR1 SGHNT and CDR2 YYREEE (reference sequence). The CDR3 is made up of 14 amino acids. The CDR3 DNA is TGTGCCAGCAGCCCGGTAGCGGGGGAAGAGACCCAGTACTTC. Translation gives CASSPVAGEETQYF.

The rearrangement uses TRBV11-2 and TRBJ1-4; 10 bases are shared with TRBD1. Germline-derived CDR1 and CDR2 are SGHAT and FQNNGV. V trimming: 5 bases; J trimming: 6 bases; junction bases outside the gene matches: 3. The CDR3 runs 14 residues. CDR3 in amino acids: CASSKGQGDEKLFF. The CDR3 DNA follows: TGTGCCAGCAGCAAAGGACAGGGGGATGAAAAACTGTTTTTT.

Of note for this clone: An end of the junction differs from the germline gene, which may be a read error. The gene calls are TRBV7-7 and TRBJ2-5, with 13 bases aligning to TRBD2. CDR3 length: 19 amino acids. Looked up from germline, CDR1 is SSHAT and CDR2 is FNYEAQ (reference sequence). The CDR3 DNA follows: TGTGCTAGCAGCACTGGACAGGCGACTAGCGGGAGGTCGGGGGAGACCCAGTACTTC. Its protein is CASSTGQATSGRSGETQYF.

This rearrangement joins TRBV11-1 to TRBJ2-4; D perhaps matches TRBD2 (5 bases). V was clipped by 6 bases and J by 0 bases, with 12 bases between them. The CDR3 runs 15 residues. Germline lookup yields CDR1 SGHAT and CDR2 FQDESV (reference sequence). CDR3 region: CASREGGRAKNIQYF. DNA of the CDR3: TGTGCCAGCAGAGAGGGTGGGAGAGCCAAAAACATTCAGTACTTC.

CDR3 loop: CASSRPVAGDRDTQYF. The CDR3 nucleotides are TGTGCCAGCAGCCGCCCTGTAGCGGGAGATCGAGATACGCAGTATTTT. The chain is built from TRBV5-4 and TRBJ2-3; 9 bases fit TRBD2. The CDR3 contains 16 residues. In germline, CDR1 is SGHNT, CDR2 YYREEE (reference sequence). Trimming at V came to 4 bases and at J to 5 bases, leaving 11 bases not matched to a gene.

This clone was seen only once. The V call is TRBV6-5, the J call TRBJ2-3; no definite D call. Trimming removed 5 bases from V and 7 bases from J, with 7 bases in between. CDR3 length: 11 residues. Germline V lookup: CDR1 MNHEY, CDR2 SVGAGI. In DNA, the CDR3 is TGTGCCAGCAGTAGCGTGAATACGCAGTATTTT. Translation gives CASSSVNTQYF.

This clone has just a few counts. The chain recombines TRBV19 with TRBJ1-2, with D possibly being TRBD1 (6 bases). Germline CDR1 LNHDA, CDR2 SQIVND (reference sequence). This CDR3 has 13 residues. Trimming stripped 6 bases from V and 12 bases from J, with 20 bases between. The CDR3 nucleotides are TGTGCCAGTAGCCAGGGGCAGGGAGGGCTCAACACCTTC. Its protein is CASSQGQGGLNTF. The whole variable domain, remainder taken from reference TRBV19 and TRBJ1-2, is DGGITQSPKYLFRKEGQNVTLSCEQNLNHDAMYWYRQDPGQGLRLIYYSQIVNDFQKGDIAEGYSVSREKKESFPLTVTSAQKNPTAFYLCASSQGQGGLNTFGSGTRLTVV.

The J gene is TRBJ1-5, the V gene TRBV6-5; D gene uncertain. Looked up from germline, CDR1 is MNHEY and CDR2 is SVGAGI. The CDR3 has 13 amino acids. V was cut by 6 bases and J by 0 bases, with 6 bases left in between. DNA of the CDR3: TGTGCCAGCAGCCGTTATAGCAATCAGCCCCAGCATTTT. It encodes CASSRYSNQPQHF.

The chain is built from TRBV5-1 and TRBJ2-1, with a tentative D call TRBD2 (6 bases). CDR1 is SGHRS, CDR2 YFSETQ, per germline. This CDR3 has 15 residues. Trimming removed 7 bases from V and 6 bases from J, with 20 bases in between. CDR3 in amino acids: CASHSGRFGGNEQFF. As DNA, the CDR3 is TGCGCCAGCCACTCGGGGCGGTTCGGGGGCAATGAGCAGTTCTTC.

V usage is TRBV9 and J usage is TRBJ2-1; 12 nucleotides align to TRBD1. With V trimmed by 0 bases and J by 12 bases, 7 bases remained unmatched. Germline V gives CDR1 SGDLS, CDR2 YYNGEE. There are 15 residues in the CDR3. CDR3 region: CASSVVGQGADRQFF. DNA for the CDR3: TGTGCCAGCAGCGTAGTGGGACAGGGGGCGGATAGGCAGTTCTTC.